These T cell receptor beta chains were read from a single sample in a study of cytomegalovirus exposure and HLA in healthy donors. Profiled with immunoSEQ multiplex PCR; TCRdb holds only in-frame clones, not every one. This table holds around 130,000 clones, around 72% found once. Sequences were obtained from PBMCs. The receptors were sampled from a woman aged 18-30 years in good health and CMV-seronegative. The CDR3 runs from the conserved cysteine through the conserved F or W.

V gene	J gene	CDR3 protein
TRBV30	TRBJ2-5	CAWSKDRGRETQYF
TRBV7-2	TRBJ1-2	CASSLRTGVDYGYTF
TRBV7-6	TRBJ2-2	CASSRGGATGELFF
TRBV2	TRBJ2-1	CASSEGRLAGDNEQFF
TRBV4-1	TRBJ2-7	CASSQDHGYEQYF
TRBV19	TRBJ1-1	CASSISSRVEKAFF
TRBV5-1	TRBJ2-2	CASSPGLAGGTGELFF
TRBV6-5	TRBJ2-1	CASKGSLLNNEQFF
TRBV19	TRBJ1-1	CASSIDRGENTEAFF
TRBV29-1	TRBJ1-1	CSCRGGLDRGVGSGVNTEAFF
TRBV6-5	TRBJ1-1	CASSVLGAGTEAFF
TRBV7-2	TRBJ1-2	CASSTGGDDYGYTF
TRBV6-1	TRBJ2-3	CASLTSGTDTQYF
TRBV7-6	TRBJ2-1	CASSLTSGGYNEQFF
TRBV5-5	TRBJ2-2	CASSFIAGESGELFF
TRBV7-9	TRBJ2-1	CASSLAGLPDNEQFF
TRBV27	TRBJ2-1	CASSLGENEQFF
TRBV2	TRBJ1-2	CASSESSAGYTF
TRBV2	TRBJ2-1	CASRPEGPQFF
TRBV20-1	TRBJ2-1	CSPNQENEQFF
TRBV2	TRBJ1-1	CASRKLPTYTEAFF
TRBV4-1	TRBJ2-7	CASSKLTSGGEQYF
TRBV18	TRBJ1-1	CASSPLGGGNTEAFF
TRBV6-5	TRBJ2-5	CATAPTELRETQYF
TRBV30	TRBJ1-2	CAGGQGRMVGYTF
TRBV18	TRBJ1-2	CASSPETDSGYGYTF
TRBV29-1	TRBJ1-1	CSVEVTRETEAFF
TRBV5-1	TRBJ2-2	CASFPSGQGATGELFF
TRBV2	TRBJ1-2	CASSPPGGSMDYGYTF
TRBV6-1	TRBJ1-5	CASSPKGRGQPQHF
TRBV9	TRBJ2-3	CASSVLTVPTDTQYF
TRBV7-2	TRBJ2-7	CASSFAGVYEQYF
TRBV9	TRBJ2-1	CASSVGRDSTYSEQFF
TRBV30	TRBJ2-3	CAWSVGGGGTDTQYF
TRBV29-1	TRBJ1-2	CSVEAGDGTGFGYTF
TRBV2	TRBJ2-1	CASTAAQRHEQFF
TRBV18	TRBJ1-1	CASSPGQGRTEAFF
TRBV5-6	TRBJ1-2	CASSFNNYGYTF
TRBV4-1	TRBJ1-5	CVSSQVIGMTSNQPQHF
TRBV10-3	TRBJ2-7	CAIGQSYEQYF
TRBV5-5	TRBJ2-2	CASSSPGQGARELFF
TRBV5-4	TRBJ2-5	CASSAGGPGASETQYF
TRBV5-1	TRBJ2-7	CASSVSSVQYEQYF
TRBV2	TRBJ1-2	CASSELGRNYGYTF
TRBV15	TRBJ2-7	CATSSLRLAGSPSSYEQYF
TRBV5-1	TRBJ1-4	CASSPLQGRDEKLFF
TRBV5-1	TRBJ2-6	CASSGKGSGANVLTF
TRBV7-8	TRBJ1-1	CASSSLTGATEAFF
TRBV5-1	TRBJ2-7	CASSFLTGGDEQYF
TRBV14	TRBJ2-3	CASSRNSGSSDTQYF
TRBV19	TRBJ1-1	CASSIGPGGQQAFF
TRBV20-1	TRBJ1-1	CSAHRATEAFF
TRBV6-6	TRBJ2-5	CASSSLGQETQYF
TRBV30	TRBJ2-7	CAWSVDEQYF
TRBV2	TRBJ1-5	CASSLGASQPQHF
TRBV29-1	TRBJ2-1	CSAGEQGSEQFF
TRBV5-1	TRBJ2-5	CASAWTGMEETQYF
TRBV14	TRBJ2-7	CASSQEGGLAGRGQYF